What follows describes a single T cell receptor beta chain. Its antigen specificity is not known. Base qualities were left out, and no much larger clone turns up one base away. The library was made by the immunoSEQ multiplex PCR assay. TCRdb's version of the immuneACCESS table is confined to in-frame rearrangements and falls short of the full clone set. An unresolved V gene accounts for under half of the shortfall where checked; the remainder is of unknown origin. This sample holds about 140,000 clones; 80% to 95% were observed only once. The top ten clonotypes cover less than 2% of the sample. The entry originates in a study of CD4+ T cells in melanoma (dated by TCRdb to between 2021 and 2024). Study-level background: The study examined neoantigen-specific CD4+ T cells in human melanoma.

The donors were people with melanoma. The investigation overall reported the following: Neoantigen-specific CD4+ T cells in melanoma were reported to have a range of differentiation states. The report described a correlation between neoantigen-specific CD4+ T cells and the function of CD8+ T cells, macrophages and B cells.

The source is a human donor with melanoma.

The CDR3 loop reads CASSSSDSQPQHF. The bases are TGTGCCAGCAGCTCATCAGATAGCCAGCCCCAGCATTTT. The rearrangement joined TRBV7-2 to TRBJ1-5, with no confidently assigned D gene. The CDR1 and CDR2 encoded by the germline V gene are SGHTA and FQGNSA. V and J are truncated by 4 bases and 7 bases respectively, leaving an intervening sequence of 11 bases. The CDR3 covers 13 residues, taking in both the cysteine and the phenylalanine. The sequence is cut down to CDR3 DNA, 39 bases in frame from base 1.